One sample yielded the 13 T cell receptor beta chains listed below, sequenced in a study of T-cell memory formation after mild COVID-19. TCRdb re-derived calls from the 5' RACE reads in MiXCR, one entry per CDR3 protein. This sample has fewer than 150,000 distinct CDR3 sequences; approximately 22% occur once, and the top ten carry under 50%. The sequenced material came from PBMCs or a T cell subset sorted from them (not recorded which). All receptors come from a man aged 18 to 30 who had mild COVID-19 (a few samples of this study predate the infection). Cell type and time point are not known.

This clonotype was counted between two and nine times. This rearrangement joins TRBV5-1 to TRBJ1-1; D ambiguous. Germline V gives CDR1 SGHRS, CDR2 YFSETQ. The CDR3 is 11 residues long. V was cut by 5 bases and J by 3 bases, with 5 bases left in between. In nucleotides, the CDR3 is TGCGCCAGCAGTCCTGACACTGAAGCTTTCTTT. It is translated as CASSPDTEAFF.

This clonotype was detected a few times. The CDR3 reads CASSSPASGATSGDTQYF. Written as DNA, the CDR3 is TGTGCCAGCAGCTCCCCGGCAAGCGGGGCTACCTCGGGGGATACGCAGTATTTT. The J gene is TRBJ2-3, the V gene TRBV7-2; 7 nucleotides line up with TRBD2. Trimming removed 4 bases from V and 6 bases from J; junction bases left unmatched: 19. Germline V lookup: CDR1 SGHTA, CDR2 FQGNSA. The CDR3 runs to 18 residues.

V usage is TRBV10-3 and J usage is TRBJ2-2, with D unresolved. This CDR3 comprises 12 residues. The germline CDR1 and CDR2 sequences are ENHRY and SYGVKD. Trimming pared 8 bases from V and 6 bases from J, leaving 10 bases between. CDR3 residues: CAISRDAGELFF. CDR3 sequence (DNA): TGTGCCATCTCTCGAGATGCCGGGGAGCTGTTTTTT.

This clonotype appeared a few times. The chain links TRBV12-3 or TRBV12-4 to TRBJ2-5; D is perhaps TRBD2 (5 bases). V was cut by 4 bases and J by 7 bases, with 10 bases left in between. This CDR3 has 12 amino acids. CDR3 sequence (DNA): TGTGCCAGCAGTTCGGGGATAGCGACCCAGTACTTC. Residues: CASSSGIATQYF.

This clonotype was counted a few times. The chain links TRBV5-4 to TRBJ1-1; TRBD1 matches 8 bases. Germline V gene sequence: CDR1 SGHNT, CDR2 YYREEE (reference sequence). V was pared by 4 bases and J by 0 bases, with 2 bases of the junction left unmatched. The CDR3 has 14 amino acids. CDR3 loop: CASSPDRVNTEAFF. The DNA for the CDR3 is TGTGCCAGCAGCCCGGACAGGGTGAACACTGAAGCTTTCTTT.

The V call is TRBV28, the J call TRBJ2-1; D not certain. V lost 4 bases and J lost 11, with 18 bases in between. The CDR3 totals 14 residues. Per germline, CDR1 MDHEN and CDR2 SYDVKM. The CDR3 region is CASSSSNPLAQQFF. CDR3 nucleotide sequence: TGTGCCAGCAGTTCGTCCAATCCTCTCGCTCAGCAGTTCTTC.

V and J are TRBV5-1 and TRBJ2-7; TRBD2 matches 7 bases. The germline gives CDR1 SGHRS, CDR2 YFSETQ. The CDR3 is 13 amino acids. The ends lost 4 bases at V and 6 bases at J; junction bases unmatched: 7. CDR3 DNA: TGCGCCAGCAGCCACCGGGGGGACCTCGAGCAGTACTTC. It codes for CASSHRGDLEQYF.

This clonotype has a handful of counts. The rearrangement links TRBV4-1 to TRBJ2-5; TRBD1 is a possible D gene (6 bases). Trimming shortened V by 3 bases and J by 5 bases, and 19 bases separated the two germline ends. Germline CDR1 is MGHRA and CDR2 is YSYEKL. This CDR3 spans 16 amino acids. The CDR3 loop reads CASSQRNRARRETQYF. Written as DNA, the CDR3 is TGCGCCAGCAGCCAGAGAAACAGGGCGAGAAGGGAGACCCAGTACTTC.

The chain recombines TRBV6-5 with TRBJ2-7, with D possibly TRBD2 on 5 matching bases. Germline CDR1 and CDR2: MNHEY and SVGAGI. This CDR3 region has 13 residues. Trimming shortened V by 2 bases and J by 5 bases, and 10 bases separated the two germline ends. Here the CDR3 DNA reads TGTGCCAGCAGTTACGGGCATAGCGACGAGCAGTACTTC. Translation gives CASSYGHSDEQYF.

The chain has TRBV11-2 and TRBJ2-1; D is perhaps TRBD1 or TRBD2 (5 bases each). Germline V gene sequence: CDR1 SGHAT, CDR2 FQNNGV. Trimming cost V 5 bases and J 8 bases, with 10 bases left between them. The CDR3 extends over 12 amino acids. Written as DNA, the CDR3 is TGTGCCAGCAGCCGTCGGGGCGATGAGCAGTTCTTC. It is translated as CASSRRGDEQFF. Full variable domain (outside the CDR3, taken from reference TRBV11-2 and TRBJ2-1): EAGVAQSPRYKIIEKRQSVAFWCNPISGHATLYWYQQILGQGPKLLIQFQNNGVVDDSQLPKDRFSAERLKGVDSTLKIQPAKLEDSAVYLCASSRRGDEQFFGPGTRLTVL.

The chain is built from TRBV29-1 and TRBJ2-3, with a possible D match to TRBD2 (5 bases). The CDR3 runs to 11 residues. V lost 1 base, J lost 6 bases, and 5 bases lay in between. CDR1 is SQVTM and CDR2 is ANQGSEA in the germline V gene. The CDR3 DNA is TGCAGCGTTGAAGGAGGGGATACGCAGTATTTT. Its translation: CSVEGGDTQYF.

This chain's CDR3 is CSGRTGANNEQFF. The CDR3 DNA reads TGCAGCGGAAGGACAGGGGCGAACAATGAGCAGTTCTTC. The rearrangement joins TRBV29-1 to TRBJ2-1; 9 bases align to TRBD1. CDR3 length: 13 residues. J was trimmed by 5 bases and V by 7 bases; bases with no gene match: 6. Germline lookup yields CDR1 SQVTM and CDR2 ANQGSEA.

This clonotype came up a few times. The CDR3, as DNA: TGCAGCGTTCAGGAGAACACCGGGGAGCTGTTTTTT. Residues: CSVQENTGELFF. The rearrangement uses TRBV29-1 and TRBJ2-2; no reliable D call. Germline lookup yields CDR1 SQVTM and CDR2 ANQGSEA. The CDR3 length is 12 residues. V lost 5 bases to trimming and J lost 1 base, with 5 bases between them.